This record looks at one T cell receptor (beta chain) sequence and its context. Its antigen is still unknown. J lost 9 bases, V lost 4 bases, and 8 bases had no gene match. This CDR3 contains 16 residues. From germline, CDR1 is SGHKS and CDR2 YYEKEE (reference sequence). Assay used: immunoSEQ multiplex PCR; TCRdb lists only in-frame clones, some missing. The sample has about 76,000 clones; 90% are singletons. This entry is derived from a study of T cell responses to AZD1222 COVID-19 vaccine. Findings and caveats of the study: Unmutated variant regions reportedly attract nearly half of all spike-specific TCRs.

The chain carries TRBV5-5 and TRBJ1-6; 12 bases line up with TRBD1. The starting material was peripheral blood, obtained on day 0 of AZD1222 vaccination. The TCR originated in an adult in good health. The CDR3 DNA reads TGTGCCAGCAGCACAGGGACAGGGGGCGTACGTTCACCCCTCCACTTT. This translates into CASSTGTGGVRSPLHF.